Sequencing of this TCR beta chain was carried out in a study of T-cell reconstitution after alpha-beta-depleted transplantation in children. CDR1 and CDR2 (germline): SGHRS, YFSETQ. This CDR3 has 17 residues. V was pared by 4 bases and J by 2 bases, with 22 bases between. Unique molecular identifiers were used in preparing the TCRbeta library. In TCRdb, the PCR reads were re-called with MiXCR into one record per CDR3 protein. Of hundreds of thousands of distinct CDR3 sequences in the sample, 20% to 30% were seen once. General study points: Alpha-beta T cells present about two months after transplant were reported to originate from several hundred expanded graft clones. After one year, T-cell counts and TCRbeta diversity mostly came from new T cells. Surviving recipient T cells and intrathymic progenitors accounted for some patients' high TCRbeta diversity at day 60.

Concerning this clonotype itself: Its antigen is still unknown.

This material consisted of PBMCs, mostly from graft donor cells, taken 360 days after TCRalphabeta/CD19-depleted stem cell transplant. The sequence was collected from a female patient between 2 and 15 years old who had a stem cell transplant for congenital amegakaryocytic thrombocytopenia, so the T cells may come from the graft donor. The chain couples TRBV5-1 to TRBJ2-7; D is tentatively TRBD1 or TRBD2 (5 bases each). In DNA form, the CDR3 reads TGCGCCAGCAGCAGACAGCCAATGGAGGTCAAAACCTACGAGCAGTACTTC. Its translation is CASSRQPMEVKTYEQYF.